Each of the 17 T cell receptor beta chains below was sequenced from the same sample in a study of blood T cell repertoires in COVID-19. Produced via immunoSEQ multiplex PCR; TCRdb's table is partial and in-frame only. Here the sample spans roughly 400,000 clones, 80% to 90% being singletons. Sequenced material: PBMCs or T cells enriched from blood (not recorded which). The receptor source for this set is a woman between 45 and 65 years old who had recovered from COVID-19.

V and J are TRBV5-5 and TRBJ2-1; tentative D call: TRBD2 (5 bases). Trimming removed 0 bases at V and 1 base at J, with 8 bases between. This CDR3 has 15 amino acids. Looked up from germline, CDR1 is SGHKS and CDR2 is YYEKEE (reference sequence). The CDR3: CASSLGGGSYNEQFF. Written as DNA, the CDR3 is TGTGCCAGCAGCTTGGGTGGCGGGTCCTACAATGAGCAGTTCTTC.

The chain is built from TRBV18 and TRBJ2-3, with TRBD1 identical over 7 bases. The CDR3 has 13 amino acids. The V and J ends lost 6 bases and 6 bases, in that order; junction bases with no gene match: 6. CDR1 and CDR2 from the germline V gene are KGHSH and LQKENI. The CDR3 here is CASSSRQGDTQYF. The CDR3 region has the DNA TGTGCCAGCTCGTCCCGACAGGGCGATACGCAGTATTTT.

This chain joins TRBV25-1 and TRBJ1-5; tentative D call: TRBD1 (6 bases). Deletions cut 1 base from V and 1 base from J, with 8 bases between. The CDR3 covers 15 residues. Looked up from germline, CDR1 is MGHDK and CDR2 is SYGVNS. CDR3 sequence (DNA): TGTGCCAGCAGTGAATCAGGGGCAAGCAATCAGCCCCAGCATTTT. Its protein product is CASSESGASNQPQHF. Together with reference TRBV25-1 and TRBJ1-5, the CDR3 gives the full variable domain: EADIYQTPRYLVIGTGKKITLECSQTMGHDKMYWYQQDPGMELHLIHYSYGVNSTEKGDLSSESTVSRIRTEHFPLTLESARPSHTSQYLCASSESGASNQPQHFGDGTRLSIL.

The rearrangement links TRBV5-1 to TRBJ1-4, with 10 positions matching TRBD1. The V segment lost 4 bases and the J segment 8 bases; nucleotides outside the gene matches: 5. CDR1 and CDR2 from the germline V gene are SGHRS and YFSETQ. The length of the CDR3 is 14 residues. CDR3 protein: CASSPTGGHEKLFF. The CDR3 DNA reads as TGCGCCAGCAGCCCGACAGGGGGCCACGAAAAACTGTTTTTT.

The gene calls are TRBV30 and TRBJ2-1; no definite D call. The germline V gene has CDR1 GTSNPN and CDR2 SVGIG (reference sequence). This CDR3 has 10 amino acids. Trimming removed 5 bases from V and 10 bases from J, with 9 bases in between. The DNA for the CDR3 is TGTGCCTGGGATGCAGGCGAGCAGTTCTTC. It translates to CAWDAGEQFF.

V and J are TRBV24-1 and TRBJ2-1, with D hard to call. The CDR3 has 14 residues. Germline assignment: CDR1 KGHDR and CDR2 SFDVKD. Between the trimmed V and J ends, which lost 3 bases and 9 bases, there was a span of 14 bases. CDR3 protein: CATSDPRVGPEQFF. DNA for the CDR3: TGTGCCACCAGTGATCCCAGAGTTGGGCCTGAGCAGTTCTTC.

The chain couples TRBV12-2 to TRBJ2-1; TRBD2, as called in the table, went unchecked against the DNA. TRBV12-2 is a pseudogene locus. The CDR3 has 15 amino acids. CDR3 region: CASRPGLAGGNEQFF. The DNA of the CDR3 is TGTGCAAGTCGTCCGGGACTAGCGGGTGGCAATGAGCAGTTCTTC.

The chain is built from TRBV18 and TRBJ1-1, with D tentatively TRBD1 (6 bases). CDR3 length equals 14 residues. Per the germline V gene, CDR1 is KGHSH and CDR2 is LQKENI. Trimming stripped 6 bases from V and 0 bases from J, with 11 bases between. CDR3: CASSPGHMNTEAFF. CDR3 nucleotide sequence: TGTGCCAGCTCTCCGGGACATATGAACACTGAAGCTTTCTTT.

The gene calls are TRBV3-1 (or the pseudogene TRBV3-2) and TRBJ1-6; no reliable D call. Trimming pared 5 bases from V and 7 bases from J, leaving 12 bases between. This CDR3 is 14 amino acids long. Germline loops: CDR1 LGHDT, CDR2 YNNKEL (reference sequence). CDR3 nucleotide sequence: TGTGCCAGCAGCGCCGCCCTCAGGAATTCACCCCTCCACTTT. Encoded protein: CASSAALRNSPLHF.

The chain joins TRBV28 to TRBJ1-2, with 7 bases that match TRBD1. V gave up 5 bases and J gave up 4 bases; unmatched junction bases: 22. CDR1 and CDR2 (germline): MDHEN, SYDVKM. CDR3 length equals 19 residues. CDR3 protein: CASSPYIKPLTGRFYGYTF. DNA of the CDR3: TGTGCCAGCAGTCCCTACATTAAACCTCTGACAGGGCGCTTCTATGGCTACACCTTC.

This chain joins TRBV9 and TRBJ2-3; 10 nucleotides agree with TRBD2. The V and J ends lost 4 bases and 6 bases, in that order; junction bases with no gene match: 8. Germline V gene lookup returns CDR1 SGDLS and CDR2 YYNGEE. The CDR3 consists of 15 residues. The CDR3 DNA reads TGTGCCAGCAGCACCTCCGGGACTAGCGCCGATACGCAGTATTTT. The encoded protein is CASSTSGTSADTQYF. Using reference TRBV9 and TRBJ2-3 for the parts outside the CDR3, the full variable domain is DSGVTQTPKHLITATGQRVTLRCSPRSGDLSVYWYQQSLDQGLQFLIQYYNGEERAKGNILERFSAQQFPDLHSELNLSSLELGDSALYFCASSTSGTSADTQYFGPGTRLTVL.

The chain carries TRBV2 and TRBJ1-6; weak D call: TRBD1 (6 bases). The germline V and J ends were trimmed by 8 bases and 10 bases, with 21 bases remaining between them. The CDR3 contains 15 residues. The germline V gene has CDR1 SNHLY and CDR2 FYNNEI. This chain's CDR3 is CASSYDRPLKSPLHF. The CDR3 DNA reads as TGTGCCAGCTCTTATGACAGGCCGCTGAAATCACCCCTCCACTTT. Full variable domain (missing parts from reference TRBV2 and TRBJ1-6): EPEVTQTPSHQVTQMGQEVILRCVPISNHLYFYWYRQILGQKVEFLVSFYNNEISEKSEIFDDQFSVERPDGSNFTLKIRSTKLEDSAMYFCASSYDRPLKSPLHFGNGTRLTVT.

This clone was recorded a few times. The chain joins TRBV18 to TRBJ1-3, with a weak D call TRBD1 (5 bases). V was trimmed by 2 bases and J by 4 bases, leaving 12 bases between them. The germline CDR1 and CDR2 sequences are KGHSH and LQKENI. The length of the CDR3 is 15 residues. Written as DNA, the CDR3 is TGTGCCAGCTCACCAATCGACAGTACCGGAAACACCATATATTTT. The encoded protein is CASSPIDSTGNTIYF.

The chain employs TRBV2 and TRBJ1-2; a possible D gene is TRBD1 (6 bases). Germline lookup yields CDR1 SNHLY and CDR2 FYNNEI. The V gene lost 6 bases and the J gene lost 2 bases, with 16 bases spanning the gap. This CDR3 has 15 residues. In nucleotides, the CDR3 is TGTGCCAGCAGAGACGGACAGACGCTCAACTATGGCTACACCTTC. This gives the protein CASRDGQTLNYGYTF. Full variable domain (remainder filled in from reference TRBV2 and TRBJ1-2): EPEVTQTPSHQVTQMGQEVILRCVPISNHLYFYWYRQILGQKVEFLVSFYNNEISEKSEIFDDQFSVERPDGSNFTLKIRSTKLEDSAMYFCASRDGQTLNYGYTFGSGTRLTVV.

The V and J genes are TRBV9 and TRBJ1-3, with D unresolved. The ends were cut back, 0 bases at V and 4 bases at J, with 14 bases in the middle. Germline V CDR1 and CDR2: SGDLS, YYNGEE. The CDR3 sequence is 16 residues long. DNA for the CDR3: TGTGCCAGCAGCGTAGGGAGGGAGGCGGTCGGAAACACCATATATTTT. The encoded protein is CASSVGREAVGNTIYF. The full variable domain, completed using reference TRBV9 and TRBJ1-3, is DSGVTQTPKHLITATGQRVTLRCSPRSGDLSVYWYQQSLDQGLQFLIQYYNGEERAKGNILERFSAQQFPDLHSELNLSSLELGDSALYFCASSVGREAVGNTIYFGEGSWLTVV.

V gene TRBV29-1 combines with J gene TRBJ1-2; no reliable D call. Germline V gene lookup returns CDR1 SQVTM and CDR2 ANQGSEA. V shed 5 bases and J shed 3 bases, with 10 bases lying between them. This CDR3 region has 12 residues. The CDR3 sequence: CSVTPGDYGYTF. The CDR3 DNA sequence: TGCAGCGTTACCCCCGGGGACTATGGCTACACCTTC.

The genes are TRBV11-2 and TRBJ2-2; D is possibly TRBD2 (5 bases). V shed 1 base and J shed 4 bases, with 16 bases lying between them. In germline, CDR1 is SGHAT, CDR2 FQNNGV. This CDR3 contains 17 residues. The CDR3 DNA reads as TGTGCCAGCAGCTTAGCTTTGAAGTCGGGGTCCACCGGGGAGCTGTTTTTT. Protein product: CASSLALKSGSTGELFF.